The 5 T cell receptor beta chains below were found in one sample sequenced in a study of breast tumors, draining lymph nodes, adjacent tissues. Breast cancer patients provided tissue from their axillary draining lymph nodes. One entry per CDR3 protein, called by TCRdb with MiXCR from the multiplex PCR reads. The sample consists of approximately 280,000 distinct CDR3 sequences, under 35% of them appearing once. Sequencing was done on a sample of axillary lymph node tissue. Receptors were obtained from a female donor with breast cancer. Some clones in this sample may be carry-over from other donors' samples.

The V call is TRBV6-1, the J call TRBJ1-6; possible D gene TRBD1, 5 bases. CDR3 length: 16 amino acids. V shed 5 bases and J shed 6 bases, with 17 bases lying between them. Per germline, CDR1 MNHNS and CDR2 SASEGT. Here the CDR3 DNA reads TGTGCCAGCAGTATTTCCGGGACGGGTATTAATTCACCCCTCCACTTT. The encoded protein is CASSISGTGINSPLHF.

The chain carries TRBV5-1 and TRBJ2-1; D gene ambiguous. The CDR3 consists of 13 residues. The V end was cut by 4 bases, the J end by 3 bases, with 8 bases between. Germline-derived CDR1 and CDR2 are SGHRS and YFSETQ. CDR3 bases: TGCGCCAGCAGCATAACAAGCTACAATGAGCAGTTCTTC. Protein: CASSITSYNEQFF.

The CDR3 loop reads CASSSTVIYNEQFF. The CDR3 bases are TGTGCCAGCAGCTCGACAGTGATCTACAATGAGCAGTTCTTC. The chain recombines TRBV11-3 with TRBJ2-1; possibly TRBD1 for D (5 bases). Germline-derived CDR1 and CDR2 are SGHNT and YENEEA. Trimming stripped 4 bases from V and 3 bases from J, with 10 bases between. The CDR3 loop spans 14 amino acids.

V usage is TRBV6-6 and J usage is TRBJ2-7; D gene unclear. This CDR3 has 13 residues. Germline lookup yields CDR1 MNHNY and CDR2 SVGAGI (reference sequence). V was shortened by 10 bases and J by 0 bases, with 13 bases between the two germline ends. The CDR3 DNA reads TGTGCCACCAAAGACCTATACTCCTACGAGCAGTACTTC. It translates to CATKDLYSYEQYF.

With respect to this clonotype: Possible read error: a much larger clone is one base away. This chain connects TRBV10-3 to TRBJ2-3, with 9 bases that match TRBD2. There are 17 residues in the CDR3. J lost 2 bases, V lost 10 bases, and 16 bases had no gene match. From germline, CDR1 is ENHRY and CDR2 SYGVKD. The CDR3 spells CASRGARGGGDTDTQYF. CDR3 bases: TGTGCCAGCAGAGGGGCTCGGGGCGGGGGGGACACAGATACGCAGTATTTT.